The 26 T cell receptor beta chains in this list originate from one sample, sequenced in a study of CD8+CD57+ T cells in acquired aplastic anemia. Selection for sequencing was limited to patients who had shown CD8+CD57+ cell expansion by flow cytometry. Genomic DNA constituted the template upon which TCR beta VDJ and CDR3 profiling was performed. From the reads, TCRdb called clonotypes with MiXCR, one entry per CDR3 protein. The data contain hundreds of thousands of distinct CDR3 sequences, roughly 82% of them singletons. Material for sequencing was sorted CD4+, CD8+, or CD8+CD57+ T cells (not recorded which) from PBMCs. The receptors originated from a human donor with aplastic anemia.

Note on this clonotype: A junction end diverges from the germline sequence, so it may reflect a read error. The chain's CDR3 is CASSLGDGPYNEQFF. DNA for the CDR3: TGTGCCAGCAGCTTGGGGGACGGTCCCTATAATGAGCAGTTCTTC. V is TRBV7-8 and J is TRBJ2-1; D may match TRBD1 or TRBD2 (5 bases each). The CDR3 sequence is 15 residues long. Germline values: CDR1 SGHVS, CDR2 FQNEAQ.

The genes are TRBV7-2 and TRBJ1-5; no definite D call. The CDR3 is 17 amino acids. Trimming stripped 3 bases from V and 9 bases from J, with 24 bases between. Germline values: CDR1 SGHTA, CDR2 FQGNSA. CDR3: CASSFPADGTALSPQHF. The CDR3 region has the DNA TGTGCCAGCAGCTTTCCTGCAGACGGTACAGCCCTTTCGCCCCAGCATTTT.

Comment on this clonotype: The junction shows a germline mismatch at one end, possibly a read error. Here the CDR3 DNA reads TGCGCCAGCAGCTTGGCGTTCGGTCCGAATGAGCAGTATTTT. Protein sequence: CASSLAFGPNEQYF. V is TRBV9 and J is TRBJ2-3; D is unclear. The germline CDR1 and CDR2 sequences are SGDLS and YYNGEE. There are 14 residues in the CDR3.

The chain links TRBV7-4 to TRBJ2-2, with D perhaps TRBD1 or TRBD2 (5 bases each). The CDR3 is 13 amino acids. V lost 5 bases and J 16 bases, leaving 20 bases between the germline ends. CDR1 and CDR2 (germline): SGHVT, SQSDAQ. For the CDR3, the DNA is TGTGCCAGCAGCACTTTTAACGCCGGGGCGCCGTTTTTT. Amino acid sequence: CASSTFNAGAPFF.

This clonotype was seen a single time. V is TRBV5-6 and J is TRBJ1-5, with no clear D. V was shortened by 0 bases and J by 5 bases, with 3 bases between the two germline ends. The CDR3 sequence is 12 residues long. Germline values: CDR1 SGHDT, CDR2 YYEEEE. In DNA form, the CDR3 reads TGTGCCAGCAGCTTGGGGGATCAGCCCCAGCATTTT. This codes for CASSLGDQPQHF.

In this sample, this clonotype turned up many times. The chain recombines TRBV11-2 with TRBJ2-7; D not certain. V gave up 1 base and J gave up 3 bases, with 10 bases separating them. In germline, CDR1 is SGHAT, CDR2 FQNNGV. The CDR3 loop spans 14 amino acids. The CDR3 spells CASSLADTYYEQYF. As DNA, the CDR3 is TGTGCCAGCAGCTTAGCCGACACGTACTACGAGCAGTACTTC.

The chain recombines TRBV11-3 with TRBJ1-3; the D is unclear. Germline lookup yields CDR1 SGHNT and CDR2 YENEEA. V was clipped by 3 bases and J by 4 bases, with 10 bases between them. There are 14 residues in the CDR3. The DNA of the CDR3 is TGTGCCAGCAGCTTCAGTATTGAGGGAAACACCATATATTTT. This encodes CASSFSIEGNTIYF.

This clonotype was recorded only once. The V call is TRBV7-8, the J call TRBJ1-1, with 7 bases identical to TRBD1. The CDR3 loop spans 15 amino acids. Germline V gene lookup returns CDR1 SGHVS and CDR2 FQNEAQ. V was pared by 4 bases and J by 2 bases, with 7 bases of the junction left unmatched. The DNA of the CDR3 is TGTGCCAGCAGCTCGAGGACAGGTTCCAACACTGAAGCTTTCTTT. Protein: CASSSRTGSNTEAFF.

The CDR3 loop is CASSSNSGGETQYF. The CDR3 nucleotides are TGTGCCAGCAGCTCAAATAGCGGGGGGGAGACCCAGTACTTC. The V and J genes are TRBV12-3 or TRBV12-4 and TRBJ2-5; 10 bases align to TRBD2. V lost 6 bases, J lost 5 bases, and 6 bases stayed unmatched. This CDR3 is built from 14 residues.

The chain links TRBV11-2 to TRBJ2-7; maybe TRBD1 (6 bases). The germline gives CDR1 SGHAT, CDR2 FQNNGV. The CDR3 consists of 18 residues. With 3 bases removed from V and 1 base from J, the gap between germline ends came to 22 bases. The CDR3 nucleotides are TGTGCCAGCAGCTTTCGCCCCCACAGGACAGCCCTTTCCTACGAGCAGTACGTC. Protein product: CASSFRPHRTALSYEQYV.

In its sample, this clonotype was seen once. No conserved phenylalanine or tryptophan is present at the end of the CDR3, so a read error is the likely explanation. No DNA is shown, since the ends of the CDR3 on it are uncertain; the CDR3 is the one TCRdb lists. The rearrangement links TRBV7-8 to TRBJ1-2. The CDR3 has 12 residues if both end residues are counted. Germline V gene sequence: CDR1 SGHVS, CDR2 FQNEAQ. The CDR3 region is CASSSSPRGTTL.

This chain uses TRBV7-6 with TRBJ2-7, with 7 bases aligning to TRBD1. The CDR3 runs to 15 residues. V lost 6 bases, J lost 0 bases, and 8 bases stayed unmatched. The germline V gene encodes CDR1 SGHVS and CDR2 FNYEAQ. CDR3 DNA sequence: TGTGCCAGCAGTGACGTGGGGACAGACTCCTACGAGCAGTACTTC. Amino acids: CASSDVGTDSYEQYF.

A remark on this clonotype: Likely a read error: the CDR3 ends without its conserved phenylalanine or tryptophan. It is unclear where the CDR3 begins or ends on the DNA, so no DNA is shown, and the CDR3 is as TCRdb lists it. This chain connects TRBV7-9 to TRBJ2-5; the listed D gene, TRBD1, was not tested against the DNA. The CDR3 adds up to 12 amino acids, both ends counted. Germline V CDR1 and CDR2: SEHNR, FQNEAQ (reference sequence). This chain's CDR3 is CASSGAASYRAN.

This clonotype is labeled medium-sized (0.01 to 0.1%). V is TRBV10-3 and J is TRBJ2-1; TRBD2 matches 9 bases. V trimming: 9 bases; J trimming: 2 bases; junction bases outside the gene matches: 2. The germline gives CDR1 ENHRY, CDR2 SYGVKD. The length of the CDR3 is 13 residues. The CDR3 coding sequence is TGTGCCATTAGCGGGAGTACCTACAATGAGCAGTTCTTC. As protein: CAISGSTYNEQFF.

On this clonotype: One junction end does not reproduce the germline sequence, and a read error may be involved. The rearrangement uses TRBV7-3 and TRBJ2-3, with D unclear. The CDR3 loop spans 14 amino acids. Germline V gives CDR1 SGHTA, CDR2 FQGTGA. The CDR3 sequence: CASCLPAGPVTQYF. The CDR3 DNA reads TGTGCCAGCTGCTTACCGGCCGGTCCCGTTACGCAGTATTTT.

This rearrangement joins TRBV7-2 to TRBJ2-5, with 8 nucleotides matching TRBD1. Germline V gives CDR1 SGHTA, CDR2 FQGNSA. This CDR3 is 16 amino acids long. Trimming removed 4 bases from V and 5 bases from J; junction bases left unmatched: 12. This CDR3 is CASSSGQGKKAETQYF. Here the CDR3 DNA reads TGTGCCAGCAGCTCTGGACAGGGTAAGAAGGCGGAGACCCAGTACTTC. Looking up the rest from reference TRBV7-2 and TRBJ2-5 gives the full variable domain: GAGVSQSPSNKVTEKGKDVELRCDPISGHTALYWYRQSLGQGLEFLIYFQGNSAPDKSGLPSDRFSAERTGGSVSTLTIQRTQQEDSAVYLCASSSGQGKKAETQYFGPGTRLLVL.

This chain connects TRBV7-9 to TRBJ2-1; D call uncertain. Trimming shortened V by 0 bases and J by 8 bases, and 17 bases separated the two germline ends. Per germline, CDR1 SEHNR and CDR2 FQNEAQ (reference sequence). This CDR3 has 16 residues. CDR3 nucleotide sequence: TGTGCCAGCAGCTTAGCGGGCGGTACCGATCCGGATGAGCAGTTCTTC. Protein product: CASSLAGGTDPDEQFF.

The chain combines TRBV7-9 with TRBJ2-5; D possibly corresponds to TRBD2 (5 bases). This CDR3 has 15 amino acids. CDR1 and CDR2 (germline): SEHNR, FQNEAQ (reference sequence). Trimming stripped 1 base from V and 12 bases from J, with 21 bases between. The chain's CDR3 is CASSLDFEGRVYEYF. The DNA for the CDR3 is TGTGCCAGCAGCTTAGATTTCGAGGGCAGAGTTTACGAGTACTTC.

Regarding this clonotype: At one end, the junction sequence differs from germline, possibly due to a read error. The rearrangement links TRBV5-6 to TRBJ2-1; 7 bases fit TRBD2. CDR3 length equals 16 residues. Germline V gene sequence: CDR1 SGHDT, CDR2 YYEEEE. The DNA for the CDR3 is TGTGCCTGCAGCGCGACGAGGGCTAGCGGTTTCAATGAGCAGTTCTTC. It encodes CACSATRASGFNEQFF. Using reference TRBV5-6 and TRBJ2-1 for the parts outside the CDR3, the full variable domain is DAGVTQSPTHLIKTRGQQVTLRCSPKSGHDTVSWYQQALGQGPQFIFQYYEEEERQRGNFPDRFSGHQFPNYSSELNVNALLLGDSALYLCACSATRASGFNEQFFGPGTRLTVL.

This clonotype was detected only a few times. A junction end diverges from the germline sequence, so it may reflect a read error. The chain joins TRBV6-5 to TRBJ2-1; the match to TRBD2 covers 9 bases. Germline lookup yields CDR1 MNHEY and CDR2 SVGAGI. The CDR3 covers 12 residues. The CDR3 region is CASSALAGSLSF. CDR3 sequence (DNA): TGTGCCAGCAGTGCGCTAGCGGGAAGTCTGTCCTTC.

This chain uses TRBV7-3 with TRBJ2-7; D may correspond to TRBD1 or TRBD2 (7 bases each). The V end was cut by 2 bases, the J end by 4 bases, with 24 bases between. Germline-derived CDR1 and CDR2 are SGHTA and FQGTGA. CDR3 size: 18 residues. The CDR3 spells CASSLPQGGSDNEYEQYV. DNA of the CDR3: TGTGCCAGCAGCTTACCTCAGGGGGGGTCCGACAATGAGTACGAGCAGTACGTC.

The genes are TRBV7-2 and TRBJ1-2; TRBD1 is a possible D gene (5 bases). CDR1 and CDR2 from the germline V gene are SGHTA and FQGNSA. Trimming removed 3 bases from V and 6 bases from J, with 11 bases in between. The CDR3 is made up of 13 amino acids. In DNA form, the CDR3 reads TGTGCCAGCAGCTTGGGGCGGAATCATGGCTACACCTTC. Translation: CASSLGRNHGYTF.

V and J are TRBV24-1 and TRBJ2-1; 7 bases agree with TRBD1. The CDR3 runs to 14 residues. The V segment lost 4 bases and the J segment 9 bases; nucleotides outside the gene matches: 8. Germline loops: CDR1 KGHDR, CDR2 SFDVKD. CDR3: CATSDQATGLEQFF. In nucleotides, the CDR3 is TGTGCCACCAGTGACCAAGCGACAGGGCTTGAGCAGTTCTTC.

For this clonotype: In this CDR3 the conserved last residue, phenylalanine or tryptophan, is missing, so a read error is likely. Because the CDR3's place on the DNA is in doubt, the DNA is left out and the CDR3 is given as listed by TCRdb. V and J are TRBV7-3 and TRBJ2-3; the DNA was not used to check the table's D call, TRBD1. The CDR3 spans 13 amino acids, including both terminal residues. CDR1 SGHTA and CDR2 FQGTGA come from the germline V gene. CDR3 region: CASGGGGTDTQQY.

With regard to this clonotype: One end of the junction fails to match germline, which may point to a read error. V and J are TRBV10-3 and TRBJ1-1; no clear D. This CDR3 is built from 15 residues. Germline-derived CDR1 and CDR2 are ENHRY and SYGVKD. The CDR3 region has the DNA TGTGCCATCAGTGATTTTGTGGGGATGAACACTGAAGCTTCCTTT. Translation gives CAISDFVGMNTEASF.

This clonotype appeared a few times. The chain recombines TRBV5-5 with TRBJ1-2; a weak D match, TRBD1 (6 bases). The CDR3 is 12 amino acids. Germline V lookup: CDR1 SGHKS, CDR2 YYEKEE (reference sequence). V shed 0 bases and J shed 6 bases, with 6 bases lying between them. The CDR3 sequence: CASSLDRDGYTF. In nucleotides, the CDR3 is TGTGCCAGCAGCTTGGACAGGGATGGCTACACCTTC.